This TCR beta chain was sequenced during a study of regulatory T cells in long-lasting Graves disease. General study results and limits: Sampling was limited to peripheral blood rather than thyroid tissue.

Noted time point: newly diagnosed GD, antithyroid drugs for less than 3 months. RNA from PBMCs was the source of the TCR library. Building of the TCR beta libraries involved iRepertoire HTBI primers and Arm-PCR of CDR3 regions. Each CDR3 protein gets one entry after TCRdb re-called the multiplex PCR reads with MiXCR. Here the sample spans 350,000 to 450,000 distinct CDR3 sequences, approximately 15% being singletons. Germline CDR1 MNHNS, CDR2 SASEGT. V trimming: 7 bases; J trimming: 5 bases; junction bases outside the gene matches: 10. This CDR3 spans 14 amino acids. Comment on this clonotype: Its antigen is unidentified.

The same sample was also used in a study of T cells in Graves' hyperthyroidism and ophthalmopathy. From that study: Patients counted as stable if ophthalmopathy did not develop within 18 months. HTBI primers were used for first-round RT-PCR of the TCR CDR3.

The genes are TRBV6-1 and TRBJ2-5; 7 bases agree with TRBD2. The TCR was taken from a woman aged 40 to 49 with Graves disease. The sequencing used peripheral blood mononuclear cells (PBMCs), collected at new diagnosis, from a patient treated with antithyroid drugs. CDR3 DNA sequence: TGTGCCAGCACCCCGAGCGGGATGGGCGAGACCCAGTACTTC. Its protein product is CASTPSGMGETQYF.